A single sample gave rise to the 20 T cell receptor beta chains below, sequenced in a study of early T cells in non-severe SARS-CoV-2 infection. TCRdb called the 5' RACE reads again in MiXCR, with one record for every CDR3 protein. The data contain roughly 29,000 distinct CDR3 sequences, 5.3% of them singletons. The specimen was whole blood. The source of these receptors is an adult who was a healthcare worker with PCR-confirmed SARS-CoV-2 infection or an uninfected control (not recorded which).

This clonotype was detected only a few times. The chain couples TRBV6-1 to TRBJ2-1, with 9 nucleotides matching TRBD2. Germline CDR1 reads MNHNS; CDR2 reads SASEGT. Unmatched junction bases numbered 14, after V lost 11 bases and J lost 9 bases. This CDR3 is built from 14 residues. The CDR3 nucleotides are TGTGCCGGAGGGGTAGCGGGAGCCCCGGGTGAGCAGTTCTTC. As protein: CAGGVAGAPGEQFF.

This clonotype was observed at least ten times. The V and J genes are TRBV7-2 and TRBJ2-7, with 9 nucleotides matching TRBD2. The trim removed 4 bases at V and 6 bases at J, leaving 10 bases unmatched. CDR3 size: 15 residues. Germline CDR1 reads SGHTA; CDR2 reads FQGNSA. The CDR3 reads CASSSRGLAGSEQYF. CDR3 sequence (DNA): TGTGCCAGCAGCTCCCGAGGGCTAGCGGGATCCGAGCAGTACTTC.

In its sample, this clonotype was seen many times. The chain is built from TRBV12-3 or TRBV12-4 and TRBJ1-2; maybe TRBD1 (5 bases). There are 15 residues in the CDR3. Trimming took 3 bases from V and 4 from J, leaving 15 bases between them. This chain's CDR3 is CASSFLGQGTYGYTF. CDR3 in DNA: TGTGCCAGCAGTTTCTTGGGGCAGGGCACCTATGGCTACACCTTC.

This clonotype was seen a few times. This chain uses TRBV20-1 with TRBJ2-1; 9 bases agree with TRBD2. From germline, CDR1 is DFQATT and CDR2 SNEGSKA (reference sequence). The junction had 8 bases not matched to a gene; V was cut back by 4 bases and J by 7 bases. The CDR3 is 14 residues long. The CDR3 region has the DNA TGCAGTGCTAAGTCGCGGGAGGGCCTGAATGAGCAGTTCTTC. It codes for CSAKSREGLNEQFF.

This clonotype was detected many times. The chain uses TRBV20-1 and TRBJ2-1, with D perhaps TRBD2 (6 bases). V gave up 6 bases and J gave up 4 bases, with 13 bases separating them. Germline assignment: CDR1 DFQATT and CDR2 SNEGSKA (reference sequence). The CDR3 totals 13 residues. The CDR3 sequence is CSAPTSHYNEQFF. The CDR3 nucleotides are TGCAGTGCGCCGACTAGTCATTACAATGAGCAGTTCTTC.

The J gene is TRBJ2-5, the V gene TRBV29-1; D is unresolved. The length of the CDR3 is 10 residues. V was cut by 6 bases and J by 5 bases, with 7 bases left in between. Per germline, CDR1 SQVTM and CDR2 ANQGSEA. Here the CDR3 DNA reads TGCAGCGTGGTTTGGGAGACCCAGTACTTC. Translation: CSVVWETQYF.

This clonotype was detected many times. The chain recombines TRBV4-3 with TRBJ2-1; 7 positions agree with TRBD2. The CDR3 spans 13 residues. The V gene's germline CDR1 is LGHNA and CDR2 YSLEER. J was trimmed by 12 bases and V by 4 bases; bases with no gene match: 9. The CDR3 bases are TGCGCCAGCAGCCCGACTAGCAAGGGTCGGCAGTTCTTC. Translating it yields CASSPTSKGRQFF.

In its sample, this clonotype was seen many times. The chain has TRBV7-2 and TRBJ2-3, with 10 bases that match TRBD1. V trimming: 1 base; J trimming: 4 bases; junction bases outside the gene matches: 14. Germline CDR1 and CDR2: SGHTA and FQGNSA. CDR3 length: 19 amino acids. The CDR3 nucleotides are TGTGCCAGCAGCTTAGGGATATCAAGAGGACAGGGGGAAGCAGATACGCAGTATTTT. Its protein product is CASSLGISRGQGEADTQYF.

This clonotype was picked up a small number of times. The CDR3 is CASSPGTDTQYF. In DNA, the CDR3 is TGTGCCAGCAGCCCAGGAACAGATACGCAGTATTTT. This chain uses TRBV11-1 with TRBJ2-3, with no clear D. V was pared by 5 bases and J by 3 bases, with 6 bases between. CDR3 size: 12 residues. Germline V gene lookup returns CDR1 SGHAT and CDR2 FQDESV (reference sequence).

The chain carries TRBV3-1 and TRBJ1-5; possible D gene TRBD1, 5 bases. V was cut by 5 bases and J by 8 bases, with 10 bases left in between. The germline CDR1 and CDR2 sequences are LGHDT and YNNKEL (reference sequence). This CDR3 is built from 12 residues. The CDR3 reads CASSSTGEPQHF. DNA of the CDR3: TGTGCCAGCAGCTCCACGGGGGAGCCCCAGCATTTT.

Many counts were recorded for this clonotype. The J gene is TRBJ2-5, the V gene TRBV7-9; 14 bases are shared with TRBD2. CDR1 and CDR2 (germline): SEHNR, FQNEAQ (reference sequence). The CDR3 is 16 residues long. After removal of 4 bases from V and 5 bases from J, the junction contained 6 bases not matched to a gene. CDR3 nucleotides: TGTGCCAGCAGCTCTGGGACTAGCGGGAGTAAGGAGACCCAGTACTTC. This encodes CASSSGTSGSKETQYF.

There are many counts of this clonotype. This sequence joins TRBV11-2 and TRBJ2-4, with 9 nucleotides matching TRBD2. This CDR3 is built from 15 residues. Trimming cost V 1 base and J 7 bases; bases outside gene matches: 5. Germline loops: CDR1 SGHAT, CDR2 FQNNGV. The CDR3 DNA reads TGTGCCAGCAGCTTAGCTCTAGCGGGAAAGAACATTCAGTACTTC. It is translated as CASSLALAGKNIQYF.

This clonotype showed up many times. The V call is TRBV6-5, the J call TRBJ2-7; TRBD1 aligns across 9 bases. This CDR3 has 13 residues. The germline CDR1 and CDR2 sequences are MNHEY and SVGAGI. The ends lost 6 bases at V and 5 bases at J; junction bases unmatched: 5. The CDR3 sequence is CASRLDRGHEQYF. The DNA for the CDR3 is TGTGCCAGCAGGCTGGACAGGGGCCACGAGCAGTACTTC.

In regard to this clonotype: Being one base from a much bigger clone, this may be a read error. J is TRBJ2-1 and V is TRBV10-1, with D unresolved. This CDR3 comprises 12 residues. With 6 bases removed from V and 3 bases from J, the gap between germline ends came to 6 bases. In germline, CDR1 is WNHNN, CDR2 SYGVQD (reference sequence). The CDR3 region is CASRDFYNEQFF. DNA of the CDR3: TGCGCCAGCAGGGATTTCTACAATGAGCAGTTCTTC.

In this sample, this clonotype turned up a few times. The J gene is TRBJ2-3, the V gene TRBV20-1; TRBD2 agrees at 15 bases. V dropped 3 bases and J dropped 2; count of bases not matched to a gene: 6. The CDR3 extends over 17 amino acids. Germline values: CDR1 DFQATT, CDR2 SNEGSKA (reference sequence). The CDR3 nucleotides read TGCAGTGCTAGCGGACTAGCGGGAGGGCCCTCCACAGATACGCAGTATTTT. Its protein is CSASGLAGGPSTDTQYF.

V gene TRBV29-1 combines with J gene TRBJ2-5; possible D gene TRBD1, 5 bases. V lost 3 bases and J lost 2, with 10 bases in between. CDR3 length: 13 residues. Germline V lookup: CDR1 SQVTM, CDR2 ANQGSEA. The CDR3 here is CSVDLAGQETQYF. The CDR3 coding sequence is TGCAGCGTTGACTTGGCAGGGCAAGAGACCCAGTACTTC.

This clonotype was observed a handful of times. The chain links TRBV3-1 to TRBJ2-1; a possible D gene is TRBD2 (6 bases). The CDR3 covers 15 residues. V was cut by 6 bases and J by 8 bases, with 20 bases left in between. Germline CDR1 is LGHDT and CDR2 is YNNKEL (reference sequence). CDR3 region: CASSARTGVTDEQFF. In DNA, the CDR3 is TGTGCCAGCAGTGCCCGTACGGGAGTAACTGATGAGCAGTTCTTC.

This clonotype showed up just a few times. This chain connects TRBV20-1 to TRBJ2-7; D assignment may be TRBD1 or TRBD2 (5 bases each). The CDR3 spans 13 residues. CDR1 and CDR2 from the germline V gene are DFQATT and SNEGSKA (reference sequence). The V gene lost 4 bases and the J gene lost 5 bases, with 15 bases spanning the gap. CDR3: CSAKARGSDEQYF. The DNA for the CDR3 is TGCAGTGCTAAAGCGAGGGGTTCGGACGAGCAGTACTTC.

This clonotype was detected many times. The chain is built from TRBV19 and TRBJ1-5; TRBD1 agrees at 8 bases. CDR3 length: 14 amino acids. Germline-derived CDR1 and CDR2 are LNHDA and SQIVND (reference sequence). Germline trimming cut 5 bases from V and 4 bases from J; bases unmatched to any gene: 4. CDR3 bases: TGTGCCAGTAGTGGACAGGGTGGGAATCAGCCCCAGCATTTT. This codes for CASSGQGGNQPQHF.

This clonotype was seen at least ten times. The chain has TRBV5-5 and TRBJ1-1; D is unresolved. V was clipped by 2 bases and J by 0 bases, with 5 bases between them. Per germline, CDR1 SGHKS and CDR2 YYEKEE (reference sequence). CDR3 size: 13 residues. The CDR3, as DNA: TGTGCCAGCAGCTTACTCATGAACACTGAAGCTTTCTTT. It encodes CASSLLMNTEAFF.